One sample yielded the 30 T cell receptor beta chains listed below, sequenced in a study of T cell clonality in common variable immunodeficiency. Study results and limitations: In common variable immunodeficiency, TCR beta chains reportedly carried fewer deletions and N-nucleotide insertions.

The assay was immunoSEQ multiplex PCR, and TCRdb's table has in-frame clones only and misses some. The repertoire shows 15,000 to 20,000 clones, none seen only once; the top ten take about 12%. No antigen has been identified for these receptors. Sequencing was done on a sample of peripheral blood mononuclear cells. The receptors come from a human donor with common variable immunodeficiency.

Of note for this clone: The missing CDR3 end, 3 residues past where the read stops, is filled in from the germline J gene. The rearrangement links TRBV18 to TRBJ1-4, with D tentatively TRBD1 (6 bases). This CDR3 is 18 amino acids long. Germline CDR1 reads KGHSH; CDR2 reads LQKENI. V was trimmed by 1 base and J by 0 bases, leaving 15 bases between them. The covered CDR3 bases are TGTGCCAGCTCACCACTCGGGGGGACACGAGCAACTAATGAAAAA. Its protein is CASSPLGGTRATNEK. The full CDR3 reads CASSPLGGTRATNEKLFF.

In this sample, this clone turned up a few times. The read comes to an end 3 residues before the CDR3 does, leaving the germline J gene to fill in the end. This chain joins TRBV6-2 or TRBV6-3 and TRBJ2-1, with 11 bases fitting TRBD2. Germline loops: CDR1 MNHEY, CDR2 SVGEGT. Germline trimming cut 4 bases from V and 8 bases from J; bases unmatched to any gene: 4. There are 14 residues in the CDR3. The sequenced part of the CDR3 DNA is TGTGCCAGCAGTTCCCTAGCGGGAGGAGATGAG. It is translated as CASSSLAGGDE. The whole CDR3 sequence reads CASSSLAGGDEQFF.

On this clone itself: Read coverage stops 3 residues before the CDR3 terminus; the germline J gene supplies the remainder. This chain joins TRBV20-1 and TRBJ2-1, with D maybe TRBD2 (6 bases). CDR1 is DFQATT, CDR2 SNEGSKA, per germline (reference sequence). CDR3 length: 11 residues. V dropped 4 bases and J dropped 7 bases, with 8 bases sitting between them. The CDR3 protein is CSAIGGNEQFF. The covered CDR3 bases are TGCAGTGCTATTGGGGGGAATGAG.

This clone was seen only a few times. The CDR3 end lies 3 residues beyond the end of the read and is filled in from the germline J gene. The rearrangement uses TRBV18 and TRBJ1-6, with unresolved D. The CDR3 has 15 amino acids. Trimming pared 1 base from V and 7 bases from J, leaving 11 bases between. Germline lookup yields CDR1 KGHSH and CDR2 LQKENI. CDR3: CASSPLGGLNSPLHF. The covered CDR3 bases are TGTGCCAGCTCACCACTCGGTGGTTTGAATTCACCC.

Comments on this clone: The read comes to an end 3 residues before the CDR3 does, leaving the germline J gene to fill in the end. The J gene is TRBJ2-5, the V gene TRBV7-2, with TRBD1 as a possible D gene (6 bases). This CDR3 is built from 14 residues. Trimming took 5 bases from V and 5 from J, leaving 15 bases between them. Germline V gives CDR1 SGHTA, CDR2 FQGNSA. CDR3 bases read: TGTGCCAGCAGCACAGTAAGGGGGTTGGAGACC. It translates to CASSTVRGLET. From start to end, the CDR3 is CASSTVRGLETQYF. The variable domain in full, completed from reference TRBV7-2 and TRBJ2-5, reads GAGVSQSPSNKVTEKGKDVELRCDPISGHTALYWYRQSLGQGLEFLIYFQGNSAPDKSGLPSDRFSAERTGGSVSTLTIQRTQQEDSAVYLCASSTVRGLETQYFGPGTRLLVL.

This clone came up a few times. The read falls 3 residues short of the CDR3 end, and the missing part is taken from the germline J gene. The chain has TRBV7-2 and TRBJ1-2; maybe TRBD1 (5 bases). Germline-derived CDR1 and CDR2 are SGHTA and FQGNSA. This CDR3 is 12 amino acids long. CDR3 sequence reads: CASSLDRFGYTF. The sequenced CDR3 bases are TGTGCCAGCAGCTTAGACAGGTTCGGC.

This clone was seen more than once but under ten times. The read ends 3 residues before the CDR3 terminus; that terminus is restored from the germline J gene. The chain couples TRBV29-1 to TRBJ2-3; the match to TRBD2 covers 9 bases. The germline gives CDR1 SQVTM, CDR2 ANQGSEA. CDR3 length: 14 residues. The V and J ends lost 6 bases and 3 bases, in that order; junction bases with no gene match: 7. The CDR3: CSVRGGAATDTQYF. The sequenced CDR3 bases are TGCAGCGTACGCGGGGGGGCCGCGACAGATACG.

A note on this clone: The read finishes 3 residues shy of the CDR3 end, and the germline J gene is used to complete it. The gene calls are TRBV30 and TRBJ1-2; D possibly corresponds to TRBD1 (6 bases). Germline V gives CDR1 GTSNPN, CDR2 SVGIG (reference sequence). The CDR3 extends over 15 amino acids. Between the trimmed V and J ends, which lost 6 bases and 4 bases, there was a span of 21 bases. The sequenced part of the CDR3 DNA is TGTGCCTGCCTCGGGGGGCCCGGGACAAGCTATGGC. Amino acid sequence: CACLGGPGTSYG. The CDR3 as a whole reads CACLGGPGTSYGYTF.

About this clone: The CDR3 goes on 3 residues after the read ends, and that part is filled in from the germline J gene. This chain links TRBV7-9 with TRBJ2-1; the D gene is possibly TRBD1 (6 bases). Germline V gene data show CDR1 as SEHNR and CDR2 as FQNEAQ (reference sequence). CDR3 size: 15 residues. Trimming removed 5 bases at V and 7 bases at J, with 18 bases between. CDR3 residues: CASSPTGTALNEQFF. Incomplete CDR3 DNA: TGTGCCAGCAGCCCAACAGGGACGGCCCTAAATGAG.

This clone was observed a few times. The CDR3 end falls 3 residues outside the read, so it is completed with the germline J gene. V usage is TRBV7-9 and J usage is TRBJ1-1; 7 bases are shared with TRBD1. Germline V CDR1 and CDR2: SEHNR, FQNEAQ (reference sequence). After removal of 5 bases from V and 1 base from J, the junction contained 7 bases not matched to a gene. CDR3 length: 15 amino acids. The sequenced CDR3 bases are TGTGCCAGCAGCCTACAGACAGGGAAGAACACTGAA. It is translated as CASSLQTGKNTE. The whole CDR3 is CASSLQTGKNTEAFF.

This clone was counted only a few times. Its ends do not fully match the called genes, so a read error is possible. The sequenced CDR3 bases are TGTGCCAGCAGGGAAGGACAGGGGTTTTTCTACGAG. Protein product: CASREGQGFFYE. The CDR3 reads in full as CASREGQGFFYEQYF. The chain combines TRBV6-1 with TRBJ2-7; 9 nucleotides line up with TRBD1. The read halts 3 residues ahead of the CDR3 end, with the missing end drawn from the germline J gene. Germline CDR1 reads MNHNS; CDR2 reads SASEGT. The CDR3 sequence is 15 residues long.

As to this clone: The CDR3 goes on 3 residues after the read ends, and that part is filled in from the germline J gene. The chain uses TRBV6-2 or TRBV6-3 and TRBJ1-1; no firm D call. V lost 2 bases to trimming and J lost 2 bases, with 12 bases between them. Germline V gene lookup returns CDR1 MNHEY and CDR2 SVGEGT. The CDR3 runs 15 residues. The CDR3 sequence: CASSYGLVYNTEAFF. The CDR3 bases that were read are TGTGCCAGCAGTTACGGGCTCGTGTATAACACTGAA.

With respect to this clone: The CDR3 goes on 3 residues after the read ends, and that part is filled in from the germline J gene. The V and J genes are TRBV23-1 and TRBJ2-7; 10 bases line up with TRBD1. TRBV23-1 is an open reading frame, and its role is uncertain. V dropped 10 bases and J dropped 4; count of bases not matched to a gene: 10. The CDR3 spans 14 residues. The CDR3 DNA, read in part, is TGCGCCACCAGCCGGGGACAGGGGATTTACGAG. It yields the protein CATSRGQGIYE. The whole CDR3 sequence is CATSRGQGIYEQYF.

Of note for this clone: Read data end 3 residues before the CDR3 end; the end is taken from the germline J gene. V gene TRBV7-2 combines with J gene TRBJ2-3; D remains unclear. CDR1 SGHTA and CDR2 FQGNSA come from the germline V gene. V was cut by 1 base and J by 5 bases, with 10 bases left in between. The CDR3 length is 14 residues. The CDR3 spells CASSLGFRRDTQYF. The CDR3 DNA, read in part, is TGTGCCAGCAGCTTAGGGTTTAGAAGAGATACG.

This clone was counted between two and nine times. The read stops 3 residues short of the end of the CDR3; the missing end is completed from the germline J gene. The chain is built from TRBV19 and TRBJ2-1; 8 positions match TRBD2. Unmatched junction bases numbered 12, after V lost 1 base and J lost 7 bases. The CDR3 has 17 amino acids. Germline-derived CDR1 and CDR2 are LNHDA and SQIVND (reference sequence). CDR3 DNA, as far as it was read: TGTGCCAGTAGTATAGGGACTAGCCAGGGGTTCGGGAATGAG. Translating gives CASSIGTSQGFGNE. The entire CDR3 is CASSIGTSQGFGNEQFF.

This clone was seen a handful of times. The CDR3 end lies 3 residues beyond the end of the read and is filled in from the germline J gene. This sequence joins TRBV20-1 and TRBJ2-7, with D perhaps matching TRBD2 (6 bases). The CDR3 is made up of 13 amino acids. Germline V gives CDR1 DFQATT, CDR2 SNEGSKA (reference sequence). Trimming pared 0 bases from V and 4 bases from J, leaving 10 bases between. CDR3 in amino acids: CSAREGLLYEQYF. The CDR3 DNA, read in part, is TGCAGTGCTAGAGAGGGACTCCTTTACGAG.

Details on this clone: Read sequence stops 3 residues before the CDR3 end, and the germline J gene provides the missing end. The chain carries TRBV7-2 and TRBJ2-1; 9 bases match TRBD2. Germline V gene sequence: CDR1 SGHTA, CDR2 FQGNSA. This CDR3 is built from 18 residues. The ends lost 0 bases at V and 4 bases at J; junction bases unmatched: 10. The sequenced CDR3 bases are TGTGCCAGCAGCTTAGCAGGTATTGGGACTAGCAGGTACAATGAG. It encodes CASSLAGIGTSRYNE. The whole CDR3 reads CASSLAGIGTSRYNEQFF.

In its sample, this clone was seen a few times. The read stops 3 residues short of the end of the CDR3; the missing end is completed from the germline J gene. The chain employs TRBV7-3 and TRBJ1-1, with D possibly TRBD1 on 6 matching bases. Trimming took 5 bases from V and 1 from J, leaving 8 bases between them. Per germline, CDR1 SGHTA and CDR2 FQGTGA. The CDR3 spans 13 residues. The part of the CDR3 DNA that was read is TGTGCCAGCAGCGGACAGCAGAACACTGAA. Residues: CASSGQQNTE. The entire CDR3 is CASSGQQNTEAFF.

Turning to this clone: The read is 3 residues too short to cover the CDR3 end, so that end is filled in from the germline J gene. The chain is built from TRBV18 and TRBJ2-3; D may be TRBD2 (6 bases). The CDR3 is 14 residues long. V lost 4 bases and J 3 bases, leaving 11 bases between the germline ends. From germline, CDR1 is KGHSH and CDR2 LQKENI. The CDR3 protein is CASSRVGTTDTQYF. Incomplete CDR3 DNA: TGTGCCAGCTCACGCGTCGGGACTACAGATACG.

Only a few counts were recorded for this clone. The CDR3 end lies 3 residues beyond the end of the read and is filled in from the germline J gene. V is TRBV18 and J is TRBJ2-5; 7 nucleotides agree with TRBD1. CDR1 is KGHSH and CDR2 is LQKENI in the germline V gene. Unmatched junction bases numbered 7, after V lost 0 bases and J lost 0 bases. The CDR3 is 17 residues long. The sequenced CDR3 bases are TGTGCCAGCTCACCACCGAGGGGACAGAGCTACCAAGAGACC. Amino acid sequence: CASSPPRGQSYQET. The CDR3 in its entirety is CASSPPRGQSYQETQYF.

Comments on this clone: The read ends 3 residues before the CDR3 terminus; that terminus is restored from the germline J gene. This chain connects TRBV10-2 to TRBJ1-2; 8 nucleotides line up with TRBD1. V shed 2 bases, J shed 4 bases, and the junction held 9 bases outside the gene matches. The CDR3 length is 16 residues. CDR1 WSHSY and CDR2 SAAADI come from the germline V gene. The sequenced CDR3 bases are TGCGCCAGCAGTGAGGGTTCACAGGGGGGATTCTATGGC. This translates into CASSEGSQGGFYG. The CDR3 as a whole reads CASSEGSQGGFYGYTF.

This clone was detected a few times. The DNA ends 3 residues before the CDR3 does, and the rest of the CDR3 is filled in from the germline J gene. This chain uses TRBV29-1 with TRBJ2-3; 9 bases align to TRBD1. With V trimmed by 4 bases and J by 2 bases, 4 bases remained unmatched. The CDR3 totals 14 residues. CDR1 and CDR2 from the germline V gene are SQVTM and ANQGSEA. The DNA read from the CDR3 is TGCAGCGTTGCCCGACAGGGGGTCACAGATACG. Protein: CSVARQGVTDT. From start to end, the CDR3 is CSVARQGVTDTQYF.

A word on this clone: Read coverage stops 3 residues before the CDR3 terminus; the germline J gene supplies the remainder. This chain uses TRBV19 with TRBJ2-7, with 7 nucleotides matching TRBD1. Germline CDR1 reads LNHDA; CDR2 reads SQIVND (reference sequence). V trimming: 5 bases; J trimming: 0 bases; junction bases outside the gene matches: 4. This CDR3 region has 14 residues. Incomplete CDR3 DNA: TGTGCCAGTAGTCCAGGGGGATACTCCTACGAG. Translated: CASSPGGYSYE. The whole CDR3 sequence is CASSPGGYSYEQYF. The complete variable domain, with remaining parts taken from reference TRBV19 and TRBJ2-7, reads DGGITQSPKYLFRKEGQNVTLSCEQNLNHDAMYWYRQDPGQGLRLIYYSQIVNDFQKGDIAEGYSVSREKKESFPLTVTSAQKNPTAFYLCASSPGGYSYEQYFGPGTRLTVT.

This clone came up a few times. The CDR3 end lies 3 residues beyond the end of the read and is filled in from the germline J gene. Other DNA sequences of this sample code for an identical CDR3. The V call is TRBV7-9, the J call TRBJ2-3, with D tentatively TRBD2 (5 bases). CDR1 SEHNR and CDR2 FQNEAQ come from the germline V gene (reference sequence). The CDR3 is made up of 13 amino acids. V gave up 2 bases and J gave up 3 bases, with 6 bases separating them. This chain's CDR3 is CASSLSGTDTQYF. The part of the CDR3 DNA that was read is TGTGCCAGCAGCTTATCGGGGACAGATACG.

This CDR3 reads CASSVYRDSQNTIYF. Incomplete CDR3 DNA: TGTGCCAGCAGTGTCTACCGGGACAGTCAAAACACC. The chain is built from TRBV6-1 and TRBJ1-3; TRBD1 matches at 7 bases. The missing CDR3 end, 3 residues past where the read stops, is filled in from the germline J gene. This CDR3 comprises 15 residues. V was clipped by 4 bases and J by 6 bases; unmatched bases: 9. Germline V gives CDR1 MNHNS, CDR2 SASEGT.

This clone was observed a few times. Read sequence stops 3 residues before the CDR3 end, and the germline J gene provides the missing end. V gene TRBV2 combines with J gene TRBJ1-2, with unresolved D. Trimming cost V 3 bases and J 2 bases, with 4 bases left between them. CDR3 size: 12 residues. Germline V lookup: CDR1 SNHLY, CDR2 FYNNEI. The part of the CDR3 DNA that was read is TGTGCCAGCAGTGACATCAACTATGGC. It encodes CASSDINYG. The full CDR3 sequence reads CASSDINYGYTF.

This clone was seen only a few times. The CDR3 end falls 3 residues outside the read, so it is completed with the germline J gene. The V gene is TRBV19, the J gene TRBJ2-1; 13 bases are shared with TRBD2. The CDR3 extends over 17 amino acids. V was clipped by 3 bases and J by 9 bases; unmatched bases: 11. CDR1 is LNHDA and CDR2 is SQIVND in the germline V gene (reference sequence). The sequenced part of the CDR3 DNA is TGTGCCAGTAGTATCTTACTAGCGGGAGGGCCAAAGGCTGAG. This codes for CASSILLAGGPKAE. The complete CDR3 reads CASSILLAGGPKAEQFF.

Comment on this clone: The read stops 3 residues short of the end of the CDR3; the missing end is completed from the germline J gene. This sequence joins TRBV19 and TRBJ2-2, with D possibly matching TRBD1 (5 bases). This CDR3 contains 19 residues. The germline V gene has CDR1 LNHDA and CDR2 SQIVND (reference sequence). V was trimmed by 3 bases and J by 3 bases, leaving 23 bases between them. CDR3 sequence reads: CASSIVARGNRPYTGELFF. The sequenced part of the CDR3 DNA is TGTGCCAGTAGTATTGTCGCGCGCGGTAACAGGCCGTACACCGGGGAG. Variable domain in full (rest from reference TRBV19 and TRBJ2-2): DGGITQSPKYLFRKEGQNVTLSCEQNLNHDAMYWYRQDPGQGLRLIYYSQIVNDFQKGDIAEGYSVSREKKESFPLTVTSAQKNPTAFYLCASSIVARGNRPYTGELFFGEGSRLTVL.

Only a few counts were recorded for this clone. The CDR3 loop reads CASSLGTGGNQPQHF. The CDR3 DNA, read in part, is TGTGCCAGCAGCTTAGGGACAGGGGGCAATCAGCCC. The chain couples TRBV7-9 to TRBJ1-5; 9 bases agree with TRBD1. The CDR3 end is not reached by the read, which stops 3 residues before it; the germline J gene fills it in. Per germline, CDR1 SEHNR and CDR2 FQNEAQ (reference sequence). There are 15 residues in the CDR3. The V segment lost 1 base and the J segment 2 bases; nucleotides outside the gene matches: 0.

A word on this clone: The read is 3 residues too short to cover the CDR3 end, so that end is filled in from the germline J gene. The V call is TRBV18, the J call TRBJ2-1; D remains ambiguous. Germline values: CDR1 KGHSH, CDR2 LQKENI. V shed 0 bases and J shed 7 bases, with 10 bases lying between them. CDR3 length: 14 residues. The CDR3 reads CASSPPITKNEQFF. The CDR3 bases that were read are TGTGCCAGCTCACCACCGATTACAAAGAATGAG. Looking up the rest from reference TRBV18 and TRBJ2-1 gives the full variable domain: NAGVMQNPRHLVRRRGQEARLRCSPMKGHSHVYWYRQLPEEGLKFMVYLQKENIIDESGMPKERFSAEFPKEGPSILRIQQVVRGDSAAYFCASSPPITKNEQFFGPGTRLTVL.